Listed below are T cell receptor beta chains from one sample, sequenced in a study of blood T cells in healthy people across ages. One entry per CDR3 protein, called by TCRdb with MiXCR from the 5' RACE reads. The sample carries around 1,700,000 distinct CDR3 sequences, roughly 27% recorded once. Source material: blood. The receptors derive from a woman younger than 45 in good health. Each CDR3 is given with its conserved first and last residue. Fields, in order: V gene, J gene, CDR3 protein.

>TRBV7-9|TRBJ1-2
CASNSPGNYGYTF
>TRBV4-3|TRBJ2-2
CASSQTAGANTGELFF
>TRBV28|TRBJ2-5
CASHEQGPQETQYF
>TRBV7-9|TRBJ2-7
CASSDGTGNEQYF
>TRBV29-1|TRBJ1-1
CSVLMGDGAFF
>TRBV6-6|.
CASSYSKISGGNEQYF
>TRBV3-1|TRBJ2-4
CASSHGTVQYF
>TRBV27|TRBJ2-4
CASSGTSGGANEQYF
>TRBV29-1|TRBJ2-7
CSAHSGRNNEQYF
>TRBV12-3/TRBV12-4|TRBJ2-7
CASSSGYTYEQYF
>TRBV5-1|TRBJ2-7
CASSRGAGQGAYEQYF
>TRBV28|TRBJ2-7
CASSPTPGASGYEQYF
>TRBV20-1|TRBJ2-3
CSARFASGGSSTDTQYF
>TRBV12-3/TRBV12-4|TRBJ1-4
CASSLRVREKLFF
>TRBV19|TRBJ2-1
CASRPSPAGAAFF
>TRBV7-2|TRBJ2-1
CASTLGASGINEQFF
>TRBV28|TRBJ2-1
CASSFRLAGDNEQFF
>TRBV20-1|TRBJ2-7
CSARAWYEQYF
>TRBV30|TRBJ2-6
CAWGGGAGANVLTF
>TRBV5-5|TRBJ2-5
CSSSGLRDIAQETQYF
>TRBV20-1|TRBJ2-2
CSANKGSGGELFF
>TRBV6-2/TRBV6-3|TRBJ2-4
CASSYTGLAGGRPEYF
>TRBV7-3|TRBJ2-1
CASRSGTGNNEQFF
>TRBV6-5|TRBJ2-7
CASSQGVCYEQYF
>TRBV3-1|TRBJ2-7
CASSQDQAYEQYF
>TRBV5-1|TRBJ2-5
CASSPLGLAGMETQYF
>TRBV7-2|TRBJ2-3
CASSLDQRGPTDTQYF
>TRBV20-1|TRBJ2-5
CSAGEMVAETQYF
>TRBV28|TRBJ2-7
CAVILAGGSYEQYF
>TRBV7-2|TRBJ2-7
CASSWDTTSYEQYF
>TRBV7-2|TRBJ2-7
CASSPQISYEQYF
>TRBV20-1|TRBJ2-7
CSARTSGRQKGEQYF
>TRBV6-6|TRBJ2-1
CASRVPGTPYNEQFF
>TRBV6-2/TRBV6-3|TRBJ1-1
CASSGPQTTEAFF
>TRBV5-1|TRBJ1-1
CASASQAGTEAFF
>TRBV12-3/TRBV12-4|TRBJ1-2
CASSSSGTANYGYTF
>TRBV5-1|TRBJ1-1
CASSFGGDVMTEAFF
>TRBV29-1|TRBJ2-7
CSARGGLVYEQYF
>TRBV15|TRBJ2-3
CVTSRPNRAQYF
>TRBV10-3|TRBJ2-3
CAISGGGGANTQYF
>TRBV7-6|TRBJ2-3
CASSPYLAGGKDTQYF
>TRBV18|TRBJ1-2
CASSPTESNYGYTF
>TRBV20-1|TRBJ2-7
CSACTSGDSYEQYF
>TRBV7-2|TRBJ2-4
CVSSFTGGRAKNIQYF
>TRBV5-4|TRBJ2-1
CASGEKGIPAGQFF
>TRBV4-1|TRBJ2-5
CASSQDGEDEQYF
>TRBV27|TRBJ2-7
CASGRQDIYVQYF
>TRBV10-3|TRBJ2-3
CATGPGWNTDTQYF
>TRBV5-5|TRBJ1-4
CASSLWVTNEKLFF
>TRBV12-3/TRBV12-4|TRBJ1-5
CASSQGGGRNQPQHF
>TRBV29-1|TRBJ2-2
CSVGSGRDTGELFF
>TRBV4-3|TRBJ2-7
CASSQSPGLASLMGEQYF
>TRBV6-1|TRBJ2-6
CASSRVAWANVRTF
>TRBV6-5|TRBJ2-5
CASSLPGLAGETQYF
>TRBV5-1|TRBJ2-1
CASTDGGTGYEQFF
>TRBV7-3|TRBJ2-5
CASSLGGRQETQYF
>TRBV28|TRBJ2-5
CASSPGTIRETQYF
>TRBV7-9|TRBJ2-3
CASSQIRDTQYF
>TRBV20-1|TRBJ1-1
CSARDGRGTNEAFF